This T cell receptor (beta chain) is drawn from a study of blood T cell repertoires in COVID-19. In the study overall: In Cohort 3, a recovered donor had either two negative PCRs, clearance, or symptom resolution.

The V gene end was trimmed by 5 bases and the J gene end by 0 bases; junction bases not matched to a gene: 5. Germline V gene sequence: CDR1 SGHAT, CDR2 FQDESV (reference sequence). CDR3 length: 16 residues. Generated by immunoSEQ multiplex PCR, the TCRdb table keeps only in-frame clones and is missing some. The sample carries some 200,000 clones, about 90% recorded once. The study recruited people aged about 18 to 89 years across about 25 US areas. Participant reports of clinical history set cohort assignment. This sequence joins TRBV11-1 and TRBJ2-2; 8 bases match TRBD1. Sequencing was performed on PBMCs or T cells enriched from blood (not recorded which). This TCR came from a woman between 50 and 59 years old in a cohort exposed to, infected with or recovered from COVID-19 (not recorded which). This CDR3 reads CASSHKQGANTGELFF. The CDR3 region has the DNA TGTGCCAGCAGCCACAAACAGGGGGCGAACACCGGGGAGCTGTTTTTT.